One TCR beta chain is described in this entry. Its antigen is unknown. No much larger clonotype is one base removed from it; base qualities were not supplied. The sample comes from a study of blood T cell repertoires in COVID-19 (dated by TCRdb to 2020 to 2021). Describing the broader study: Samples covering the acute and convalescent phases of COVID-19 were provided by collaborators in the United States, Italy and Spain. The prospective study material was composed of cDNA or gDNA derived from T cells, B-cell-depleted T cells, or PBMCs. Subjects who had been exposed to COVID-19, were actively infected with it, or had recovered from it provided the deeply sampled blood TCRbeta repertoires that made up the dataset. A freely available public database, intended as a resource for researchers studying the immune response to SARS-CoV-2, is where the repertoires were released. Samples came from the ongoing ImmuneRACE study (first 160 participants) plus 1,254 subjects from 6 global collaborators. Sample metadata almost always included a de-identified subject ID, COVID-19 status, age in years and sex. HLA class I and class II types, where available, came from metadata supplied by the sample provider rather than from assay-based typing. What the work shows at the level of the full study, not this receptor alone: The amount of clinical and demographic metadata varied by source and participant and was provided uncurated.

TCRbeta CDR3 regions were amplified from genomic DNA using the immunoSEQ Assay, a bias-controlled multiplex PCR. The authors processed their data as follows. Nucleated cell counts per sample were estimated from amplification of reference gene primers within the assay. To quantify the absolute abundance of each unique TCRbeta CDR3 rearrangement, sequence reads were collapsed and filtered. For each sample, productive Simpson clonality was calculated as the square root of Simpson's diversity index across productive rearrangements. As stored in TCRdb, this immuneACCESS dataset retains in-frame rearrangements with V and J assigned. A fraction of the clones does not appear; measured against another copy, unresolved V genes explain less than half of the discrepancy, and the remainder lacks a known reason. That table gives V, J and clone size, and the DNA gave D and trimming. The sample includes around 250,000 clones, with 84% observed a single time. In total, the top ten clones hold under 5% of the sample.

CDR1 is given as KGHSH and CDR2 as LQKENI, both from the germline V gene. V trim: 6 bases; J trim: 5 bases; unmatched bases: 8. Inclusive of the bounding cysteine and phenylalanine, the CDR3 is 14 residues long. The read is trimmed to its CDR3 DNA, 42 bases read in frame from base 1. Participants in the prospective study were enrolled through a virtual design, were aged roughly 18 to 95 years, and lived in approximately 25 United States geographic areas. In the prospective study, cohorts were assigned on the basis of participant-reported clinical history obtained from a screening survey and a study questionnaire. In the prospective study, mobile phlebotomists collected whole blood, serum and a nasopharyngeal or oropharyngeal swab from each participant. Prospective study participants could optionally give additional blood draws and questionnaires over an approximately two-month period. Prospective study blood samples were shipped either frozen or at room temperature before DNA extraction.

This clonotype originated in a man aged 25 to 45 with acute COVID-19. Sequences were obtained from PBMCs or T cells enriched from blood (not recorded which). The chain is assembled from TRBV18 and TRBJ2-3; the junction holds 7 bases that match TRBD1. The CDR3 is CASSLRQGKDTQYF. In nucleotides, the sequence is TGTGCCAGCTCTTTAAGACAGGGAAAAGATACGCAGTATTTT. The CDR3 plus the reference TRBV18 and TRBJ2-3 genes for the other parts give the full variable domain: NAGVMQNPRHLVRRRGQEARLRCSPMKGHSHVYWYRQLPEEGLKFMVYLQKENIIDESGMPKERFSAEFPKEGPSILRIQQVVRGDSAAYFCASSLRQGKDTQYFGPGTRLTVL.